The rows below give T cell receptor beta chains drawn from one sample of a study of blood T cell repertoires in COVID-19. Sequencing was performed with immunoSEQ multiplex PCR; in TCRdb, only in-frame clones are kept and a portion is missing. The table records about 150,000 clones, around 80% of them present only once. The sample comprised PBMCs or T cells enriched from blood (not recorded which). The source is a woman in her 50s who had recovered from COVID-19. Both conserved end residues are part of each CDR3. D genes are given only for firm matches. For some rows the clone size is stated as once, few or many, or as a class when expanded; others skip it.

d_gene: .; j_gene: TRBJ2-1; abundance: .; v_gene: TRBV5-1; CDR3nt: TGCGCCAGCAGCTTGGGTCAGGGGAGAACCAATGAGCAGTTCTTC; CDR3aa: CASSLGQGRTNEQFF
d_gene: .; j_gene: TRBJ1-1; abundance: .; v_gene: TRBV2; CDR3nt: TGTGCCAGCAGATCCGGACTGGCGGGCACTGAAGCTTTCTTT; CDR3aa: CASRSGLAGTEAFF
d_gene: TRBD2; j_gene: TRBJ2-5; abundance: .; v_gene: TRBV12-3/TRBV12-4; CDR3nt: TGTGCCAGTAGCGGGGGGGGCAAAGAGACCCAGTACTTC; CDR3aa: CASSGGGKETQYF
d_gene: .; j_gene: TRBJ2-2; abundance: .; v_gene: TRBV5-1; CDR3nt: TGCGCCAGCAGCTTGGGGTCAGGGGACACCGGGGAGCTGTTTTTT; CDR3aa: CASSLGSGDTGELFF
d_gene: TRBD1; j_gene: TRBJ1-2; abundance: .; v_gene: TRBV7-2; CDR3nt: TGTGCCAGCAGCTTCCAGGGGGACTATGGCTACACCTTC; CDR3aa: CASSFQGDYGYTF
d_gene: .; j_gene: TRBJ2-7; abundance: .; v_gene: TRBV5-4; CDR3nt: TGTGCCAGCAGCGGGGAGAGGGGAGGACCCTACGAGCAGTACTTC; CDR3aa: CASSGERGGPYEQYF
d_gene: .; j_gene: TRBJ1-2; abundance: .; v_gene: TRBV3-1/TRBV3-2; CDR3nt: TGTGCCAGCAGCCAACCGTACGACACCCTCAACTATGGCTACACCTTC; CDR3aa: CASSQPYDTLNYGYTF
d_gene: .; j_gene: TRBJ2-7; abundance: .; v_gene: TRBV7-9; CDR3nt: TGTGCCAGCAGCTTAGCCGTGGTTAGAGGCGAGCAGTACTTC; CDR3aa: CASSLAVVRGEQYF
d_gene: TRBD1; j_gene: TRBJ2-7; abundance: .; v_gene: TRBV5-1; CDR3nt: TGCGCCAGCAGTGAAGGGGGCTTGGGCTACGAGCAGTACTTC; CDR3aa: CASSEGGLGYEQYF
d_gene: .; j_gene: TRBJ1-6; abundance: .; v_gene: TRBV25-1; CDR3nt: TGTGCCAGCAGTGACTATCGGAATTCACCCCTCCACTTT; CDR3aa: CASSDYRNSPLHF
d_gene: .; j_gene: TRBJ1-1; abundance: .; v_gene: TRBV5-1; CDR3nt: TGCGCCAGCAGCTTGGGACATTCGAACACTGAAGCTTTCTTT; CDR3aa: CASSLGHSNTEAFF
d_gene: .; j_gene: TRBJ1-1; abundance: .; v_gene: TRBV28; CDR3nt: TGTGCCAGCAGTGTCGGACAGTTTGAAGCTTTCTTT; CDR3aa: CASSVGQFEAFF
d_gene: .; j_gene: TRBJ1-4; abundance: .; v_gene: TRBV5-8; CDR3nt: TGTGCCAGCAGCTCAGGGCGGGAAAAACTGTTTTTT; CDR3aa: CASSSGREKLFF
d_gene: .; j_gene: TRBJ1-1; abundance: .; v_gene: TRBV4-1; CDR3nt: TGCGCCAGCAGACCGACTCCCAACACTGAAGCTTTCTTT; CDR3aa: CASRPTPNTEAFF
d_gene: TRBD1; j_gene: TRBJ1-1; abundance: .; v_gene: TRBV10-3; CDR3nt: TGTGCCAACCAACAGGGGGTGAACACTGAAGCTTTCTTT; CDR3aa: CANQQGVNTEAFF
d_gene: TRBD1; j_gene: TRBJ2-2; abundance: .; v_gene: TRBV30; CDR3nt: TGTGCCTGGAGTTTCCCAGGGGGGAACACCGGGGAGCTGTTTTTT; CDR3aa: CAWSFPGGNTGELFF
d_gene: TRBD2; j_gene: TRBJ2-7; abundance: .; v_gene: TRBV28; CDR3nt: TGTGCCAGCACTACTAGCGGACCCTACGAGCAGTACTTC; CDR3aa: CASTTSGPYEQYF
d_gene: TRBD2; j_gene: TRBJ2-3; abundance: .; v_gene: TRBV7-3; CDR3nt: TGTGCCAGCAGCCCCCATTTCGGGCGGGGGGGCACAGATACGCAGTATTTT; CDR3aa: CASSPHFGRGGTDTQYF
d_gene: TRBD1; j_gene: TRBJ2-1; abundance: .; v_gene: TRBV5-1; CDR3nt: TGCGCCAGCAGCCCGACAGGGATACTTTACAATGAGCAGTTCTTC; CDR3aa: CASSPTGILYNEQFF
d_gene: .; j_gene: TRBJ1-6; abundance: few; v_gene: TRBV28; CDR3nt: TGTGCCAGCAGCTCAGGGAGGGGTGATAGTTCACCCCTCCACTTT; CDR3aa: CASSSGRGDSSPLHF
d_gene: TRBD1; j_gene: TRBJ1-5; abundance: .; v_gene: TRBV27; CDR3nt: TGTGCCAGCAAAGGGACAGGGCCTCTGCCCCAGCATTTT; CDR3aa: CASKGTGPLPQHF
d_gene: .; j_gene: TRBJ2-7; abundance: many; v_gene: TRBV7-9; CDR3nt: TGTGCCAGCAGCTTATTTGCGGGGATGACCTACGAGCAGTACTTC; CDR3aa: CASSLFAGMTYEQYF
d_gene: TRBD1; j_gene: TRBJ1-2; abundance: .; v_gene: TRBV29-1; CDR3nt: TGCAGCGTTGAACGGGACAGGCGTTACTATGGCTACACCTTC; CDR3aa: CSVERDRRYYGYTF
d_gene: .; j_gene: TRBJ1-2; abundance: .; v_gene: TRBV29-1; CDR3nt: TGCAGCGTCCAGAGCTCCTCGGGGGGCTACACCTTC; CDR3aa: CSVQSSSGGYTF
d_gene: TRBD1; j_gene: TRBJ2-7; abundance: once; v_gene: TRBV24-1; CDR3nt: TGTGCCACCAGTGATTCGACAGGGGGTATGGAGCAGTACTTC; CDR3aa: CATSDSTGGMEQYF
d_gene: .; j_gene: TRBJ1-2; abundance: few; v_gene: TRBV5-6; CDR3nt: TGTGCCAGCAGCTTCCTAACAGACGGCTACACCTTC; CDR3aa: CASSFLTDGYTF
d_gene: TRBD1; j_gene: TRBJ1-4; abundance: few; v_gene: TRBV18; CDR3nt: TGTGCCAGCTCACCACGAACGGACAGGGACGAAAAACTGTTTTTT; CDR3aa: CASSPRTDRDEKLFF
d_gene: .; j_gene: TRBJ1-5; abundance: .; v_gene: TRBV29-1; CDR3nt: TGCAGCACCAGGGCATCCGGTAATCAGCCCCAGCATTTT; CDR3aa: CSTRASGNQPQHF
d_gene: .; j_gene: TRBJ1-1; abundance: many; v_gene: TRBV6-6; CDR3nt: TGTGCCAGCAACCAAGGGGGAGGGGCCGCTGAAGCTTTCTTT; CDR3aa: CASNQGGGAAEAFF
d_gene: TRBD2; j_gene: TRBJ2-3; abundance: once; v_gene: TRBV9; CDR3nt: TGTGCCAGCAGCGTAGGGGCTAGCGGAAGGACGGCTACGCAGTATTTT; CDR3aa: CASSVGASGRTATQYF
d_gene: .; j_gene: TRBJ1-2; abundance: .; v_gene: TRBV18; CDR3nt: TGTGCCAGCTCACCAATCGCCTACAGCGGGAGAATGAAAGGCTACACCTTC; CDR3aa: CASSPIAYSGRMKGYTF
d_gene: TRBD1; j_gene: TRBJ2-7; abundance: few; v_gene: TRBV9; CDR3nt: TGTGCCAGCAGCGCCGGGGGGGACAGGGGCCACGAGCAGTACTTC; CDR3aa: CASSAGGDRGHEQYF
d_gene: .; j_gene: TRBJ1-1; abundance: few; v_gene: TRBV6-1; CDR3nt: TGTGCCAGCAGTGATTTAGTCCGGGCTTTCTTT; CDR3aa: CASSDLVRAFF
d_gene: TRBD1; j_gene: TRBJ1-3; abundance: .; v_gene: TRBV7-2; CDR3nt: TGTGCCAGCAGCGAACAGACAGGGGCCGGAAACACCATATATTTT; CDR3aa: CASSEQTGAGNTIYF
d_gene: .; j_gene: TRBJ2-7; abundance: .; v_gene: TRBV25-1; CDR3nt: TGTGCCAGCAGTGCTTACTACGAGCAGTACTTC; CDR3aa: CASSAYYEQYF
d_gene: TRBD1; j_gene: TRBJ1-5; abundance: .; v_gene: TRBV20-1; CDR3nt: TGCAGTGCTAGTCCGACAGGGAATCAGCCCCAGCATTTT; CDR3aa: CSASPTGNQPQHF
d_gene: TRBD1; j_gene: TRBJ1-4; abundance: .; v_gene: TRBV7-2; CDR3nt: TGTGCCAGCAGCTTAGTGTCGACAGGGGATGAAAAACTGTTTTTT; CDR3aa: CASSLVSTGDEKLFF
d_gene: .; j_gene: TRBJ1-5; abundance: .; v_gene: TRBV20-1; CDR3nt: TGCAGTGCTAACGACCGGGTAGCCCAGCATTTT; CDR3aa: CSANDRVAQHF
d_gene: TRBD1; j_gene: TRBJ1-5; abundance: once; v_gene: TRBV5-6; CDR3nt: TGTGCCAGCAGCTACAGGGGGCAAGGCAATCAGCCCCAGCATTTT; CDR3aa: CASSYRGQGNQPQHF
d_gene: TRBD2; j_gene: TRBJ2-2; abundance: few; v_gene: TRBV6-5; CDR3nt: TGTGCCAGCAGTTCCCTCCTTCGACTAGCCGGCGGGGAGCTGTTTTTT; CDR3aa: CASSSLLRLAGGELFF
d_gene: .; j_gene: TRBJ2-5; abundance: .; v_gene: TRBV2; CDR3nt: TGTGCCAGCGGACATATCCAAGAGACCCAGTACTTC; CDR3aa: CASGHIQETQYF
d_gene: TRBD1; j_gene: TRBJ1-2; abundance: .; v_gene: TRBV24-1; CDR3nt: TGTGCCACCAGTGCGCGGGACAGTTTTTTGAATGGCTACACCTTC; CDR3aa: CATSARDSFLNGYTF
d_gene: TRBD1; j_gene: TRBJ2-1; abundance: many; v_gene: TRBV11-2; CDR3nt: TGTGCCAGCAGCTCCATCAGGGGGTCCTACAATGAGCAGTTCTTC; CDR3aa: CASSSIRGSYNEQFF
d_gene: .; j_gene: TRBJ1-6; abundance: few; v_gene: TRBV6-1; CDR3nt: TGTGCCAGCAGTGAAGCGATTTGGGGTCGCGGGAATAATTCACCCCTCCACTTT; CDR3aa: CASSEAIWGRGNNSPLHF
d_gene: .; j_gene: TRBJ1-6; abundance: once; v_gene: TRBV9; CDR3nt: TGTGCCAGCAAGCGGGGTTTGGATATCTATAATTCACCCCTCCACTTT; CDR3aa: CASKRGLDIYNSPLHF